This T cell receptor (beta chain) originates from a study of OX40 agonist ivuxolimab in advanced cancers. Some background on the complete study: The costimulatory receptor OX40 (CD134) was targeted by ivuxolimab, a fully human IgG2 agonistic monoclonal antibody. In the dose-escalation cohort, roughly 82% of patients were male, and the mean age was roughly 60 years with a range of 23 to 79. The point of sequencing TCRbeta in the periphery was to test whether ivuxolimab changed TCR sequence diversity and drove clonal T-cell expansion. Prior anti-PD-1, anti-PD-L1 or anti-CTLA-4 therapy was permitted, and 40% of dose-escalation patients had received checkpoint inhibitors. Among the approximately 50 dose-escalation patients, around 19 had hepatocellular carcinoma, approximately 15 melanoma, 9 renal cell carcinoma and 9 head and neck cancer. The paper covers the monotherapy dose-escalation part of the phase I ivuxolimab trial, which included N ≈ 50 patients. Intravenous ivuxolimab was administered to patients every 2 weeks at six dose levels: 0.01, 0.1, 0.3, 1.5, 3 and 10 mg/kg. Partial responses were achieved by three dose-escalation patients, of whom one had hepatocellular carcinoma and two had cutaneous melanoma.

From a lookup of the germline V gene, CDR1 and CDR2 are SGHVS and FNYEAQ. Trimming takes 5 bases from V and 8 bases from J, and the germline ends sit 9 bases apart. The CDR3 goes from the cysteine to the phenylalanine over 11 residues. Only CDR3 DNA remains: 33 bases, in frame from the first base. What the study reported, not specific to this receptor: The antigen specificity of the peripheral T cells that underwent clonal expansion was not determined. Low levels of normalized T-cell clonal expansion were also shown by some nonresponding patients. Clonal expansion of both CD4+ and CD8+ blood T cells was observed from baseline to week 6 at doses 0.1 to 3.0 mg/kg. After ivuxolimab, more expanded clones were found on average in CD8+ T cells than in CD4+ T cells. In the 0.1-3.0 mg/kg groups, partial responders were among the patients with the lowest normalized peripheral clonal expansion, particularly in CD8+ T cells.

For sequencing of the TCRbeta CDR3 region, genomic DNA was extracted from the sorted cells. The immunoSEQ Assay was used for sequencing of TCRbeta CDR3 regions. Entries here come from immuneACCESS through TCRdb and include only in-frame sequences with V and J called. Some clones fail to appear in such tables; in the studies checked, an unresolved V gene covers under half of the shortfall, and the cause of the remainder is unknown. This sample gives roughly 23,000 clones in total; roughly 80% of them show up just once. The top ten constitute about 22% of the sample. Patients with a history of autoimmune disease or receiving systemic immunosuppression were excluded from the trial. In every dose cohort, peripheral blood was drawn for TCR sequencing at baseline, cycle 4 day 1, and cycle 7 day 1. The samples were taken from a phase I, first-in-human, multicenter, open-label dose-escalation trial of ivuxolimab. Adults with locally advanced or metastatic melanoma, renal cell carcinoma, hepatocellular carcinoma or head and neck squamous cell carcinoma were enrolled in the trial. Before TCR sequencing, CD4+ T cells and CD8+ T cells from peripheral blood were sorted into separate populations.

For this clone: It lacks a known antigen. No base quality information exists; no much larger clone differs at one position.

The V gene is TRBV7-6 and the J gene is TRBJ1-2; a confident D gene designation cannot be given. Sequenced here: CD4+ or CD8+ T cells sorted from blood, sampled in a trial of the OX40 agonist ivuxolimab. This receptor was identified in an adult with an advanced solid tumor such as melanoma, head and neck, liver or kidney cancer. The nucleotide sequence reads TGTGCCAGCAGCACCTCGGACGGCTACACCTTC. Translated, it gives CASSTSDGYTF.